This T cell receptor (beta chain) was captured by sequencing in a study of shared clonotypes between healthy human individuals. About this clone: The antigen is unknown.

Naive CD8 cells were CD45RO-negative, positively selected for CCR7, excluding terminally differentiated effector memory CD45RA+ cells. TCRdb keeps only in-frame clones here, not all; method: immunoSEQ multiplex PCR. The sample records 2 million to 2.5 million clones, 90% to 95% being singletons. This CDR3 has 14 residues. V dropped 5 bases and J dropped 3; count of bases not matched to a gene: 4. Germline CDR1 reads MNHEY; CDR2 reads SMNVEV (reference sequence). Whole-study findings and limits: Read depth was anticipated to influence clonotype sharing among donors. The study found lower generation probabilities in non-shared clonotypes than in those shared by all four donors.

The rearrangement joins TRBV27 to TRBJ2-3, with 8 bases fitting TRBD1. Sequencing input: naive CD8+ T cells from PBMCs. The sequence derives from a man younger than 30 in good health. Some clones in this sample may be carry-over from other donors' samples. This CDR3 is CASSAQGATDTQYF. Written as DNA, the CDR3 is TGTGCCAGCAGTGCCCAGGGGGCAACAGATACGCAGTATTTT.